The clone carrying this TCR beta chain showed up just once. Its cognate antigen is unknown. CDR1 is GTSNPN, CDR2 SVGIG, per germline (reference sequence). Between the trimmed V and J ends, which lost 2 bases and 3 bases, there was a span of 8 bases. CDR3 length: 12 amino acids. The record originates from a study of Tregs in tolerant kidney transplant recipients. Study outcomes and limitations: Few patients were studied, so findings need validation in larger groups.

The data were produced by immunoSEQ multiplex PCR, yet TCRdb's version contains in-frame clones alone and is incomplete. The table lists fewer than 20,000 clones, roughly four fifths of them singletons, with about 2.5% in the top ten. Sequencing used Tregs from blood. The TCR comes from a human donor in good health. The chain employs TRBV30 and TRBJ2-7; the D is unclear. The DNA of the CDR3 is TGTGCCTGGAGTAAAGGGTTCTACGAGCAGTACTTC. Translated, it gives CAWSKGFYEQYF.